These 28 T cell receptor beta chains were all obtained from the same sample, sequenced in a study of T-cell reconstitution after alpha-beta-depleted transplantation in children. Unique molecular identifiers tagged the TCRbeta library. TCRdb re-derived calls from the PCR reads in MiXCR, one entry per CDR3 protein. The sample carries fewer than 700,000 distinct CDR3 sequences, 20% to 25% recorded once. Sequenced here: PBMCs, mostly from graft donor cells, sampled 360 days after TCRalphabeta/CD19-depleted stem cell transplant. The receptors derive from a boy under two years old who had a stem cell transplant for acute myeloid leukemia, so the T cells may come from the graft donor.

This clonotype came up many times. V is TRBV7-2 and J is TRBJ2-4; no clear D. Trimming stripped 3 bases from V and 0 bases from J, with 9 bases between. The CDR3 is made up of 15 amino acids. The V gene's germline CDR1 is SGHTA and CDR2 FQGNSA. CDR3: CASSLDGLAKNIQYF. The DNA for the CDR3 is TGTGCCAGCAGCTTGGACGGATTAGCCAAAAACATTCAGTACTTC.

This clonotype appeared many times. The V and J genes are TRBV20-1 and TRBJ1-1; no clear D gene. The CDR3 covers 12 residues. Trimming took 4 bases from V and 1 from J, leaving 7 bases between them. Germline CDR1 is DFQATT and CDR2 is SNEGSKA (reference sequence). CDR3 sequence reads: CSATWRNTEAFF. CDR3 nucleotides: TGCAGTGCTACCTGGCGGAACACTGAAGCTTTCTTT.

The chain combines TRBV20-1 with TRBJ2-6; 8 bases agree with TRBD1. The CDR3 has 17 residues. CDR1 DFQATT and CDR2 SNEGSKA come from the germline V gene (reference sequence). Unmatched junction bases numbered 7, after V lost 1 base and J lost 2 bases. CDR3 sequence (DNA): TGCAGTGCTAGAGGGTACAGGGGGGCCACTGGGGCCAACGTCCTGACTTTC. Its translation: CSARGYRGATGANVLTF.

Here the CDR3 reads CASRWTGKAFF. In DNA form, the CDR3 reads TGTGCCAGCAGGTGGACCGGCAAAGCTTTCTTT. The chain joins TRBV12-3 or TRBV12-4 to TRBJ1-1; D remains ambiguous. The CDR3 runs to 11 residues. Trimming removed 6 bases from V and 9 bases from J, with 11 bases in between.

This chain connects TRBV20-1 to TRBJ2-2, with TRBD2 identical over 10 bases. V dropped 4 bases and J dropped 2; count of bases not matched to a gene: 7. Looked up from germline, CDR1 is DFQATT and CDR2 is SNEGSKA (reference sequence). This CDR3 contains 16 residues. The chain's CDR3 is CSAKRPSGGNTGELFF. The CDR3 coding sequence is TGCAGTGCTAAACGGCCTAGCGGGGGAAACACCGGGGAGCTGTTTTTT.

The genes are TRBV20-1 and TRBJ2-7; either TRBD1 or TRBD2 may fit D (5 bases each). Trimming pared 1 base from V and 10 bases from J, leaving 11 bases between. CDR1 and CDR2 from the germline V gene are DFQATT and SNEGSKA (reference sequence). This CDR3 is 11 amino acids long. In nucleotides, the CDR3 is TGCAGTGCTAGAGTACCAGGGACCCAGTACGTC. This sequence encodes CSARVPGTQYV.

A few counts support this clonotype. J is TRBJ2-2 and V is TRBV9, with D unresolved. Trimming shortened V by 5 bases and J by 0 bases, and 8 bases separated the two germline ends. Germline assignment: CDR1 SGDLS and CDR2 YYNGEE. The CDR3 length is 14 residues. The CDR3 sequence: CASRRLPNTGELFF. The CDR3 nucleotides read TGTGCCAGCAGACGACTTCCGAACACCGGGGAGCTGTTTTTT.

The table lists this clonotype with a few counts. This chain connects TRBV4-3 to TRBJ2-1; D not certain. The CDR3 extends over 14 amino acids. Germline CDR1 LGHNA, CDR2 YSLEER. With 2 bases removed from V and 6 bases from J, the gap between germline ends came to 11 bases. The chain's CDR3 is CASSQTAQVNEQFF. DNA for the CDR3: TGCGCCAGCAGCCAAACAGCGCAAGTCAATGAGCAGTTCTTC.

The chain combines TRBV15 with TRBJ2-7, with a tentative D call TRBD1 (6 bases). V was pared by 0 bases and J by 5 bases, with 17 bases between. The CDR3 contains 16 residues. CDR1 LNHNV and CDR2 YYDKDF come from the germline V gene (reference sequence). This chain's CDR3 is CATSRDWAPGQNEQYV. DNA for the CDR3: TGTGCCACCAGCAGAGATTGGGCCCCCGGACAGAACGAGCAGTACGTC.

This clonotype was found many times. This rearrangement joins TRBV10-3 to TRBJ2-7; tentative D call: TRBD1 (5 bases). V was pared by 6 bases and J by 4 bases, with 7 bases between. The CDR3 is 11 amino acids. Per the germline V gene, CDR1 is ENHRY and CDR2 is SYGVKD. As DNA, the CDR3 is TGTGCCATCAGCTCAGGGTACGAGCAGTACTTC. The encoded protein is CAISSGYEQYF.

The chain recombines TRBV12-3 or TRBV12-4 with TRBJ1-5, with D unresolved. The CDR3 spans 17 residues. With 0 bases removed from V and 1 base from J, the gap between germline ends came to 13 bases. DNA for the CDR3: TGTGCCAGCAGTTTAGCCCTAGGAGGGCAGAGCAATCAGCCCCAGCATTTT. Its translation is CASSLALGGQSNQPQHF.

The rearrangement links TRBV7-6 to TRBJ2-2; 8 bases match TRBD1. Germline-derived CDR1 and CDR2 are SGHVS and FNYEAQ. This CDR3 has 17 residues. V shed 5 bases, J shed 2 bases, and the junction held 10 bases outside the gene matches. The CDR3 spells CASSPMTGALNTGELFF. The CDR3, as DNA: TGTGCCAGCAGCCCTATGACAGGGGCGCTAAACACCGGGGAGCTGTTTTTT.

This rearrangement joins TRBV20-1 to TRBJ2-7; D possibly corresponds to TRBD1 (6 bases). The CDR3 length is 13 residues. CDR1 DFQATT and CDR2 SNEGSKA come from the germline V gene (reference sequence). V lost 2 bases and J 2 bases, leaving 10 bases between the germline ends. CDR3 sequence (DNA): TGCAGTGCTAGAAACAGGGAGACCTACGAGCAGTACTTC. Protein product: CSARNRETYEQYF.

The chain's CDR3 is CATSDSLAGNEQFF. The CDR3 nucleotides read TGTGCCACCAGTGATTCGCTAGCGGGGAATGAGCAGTTCTTC. The chain has TRBV24-1 and TRBJ2-1; 9 bases fit TRBD2. Germline CDR1 reads KGHDR; CDR2 reads SFDVKD. Trimming cost V 2 bases and J 7 bases; bases outside gene matches: 2. CDR3 length: 14 amino acids.

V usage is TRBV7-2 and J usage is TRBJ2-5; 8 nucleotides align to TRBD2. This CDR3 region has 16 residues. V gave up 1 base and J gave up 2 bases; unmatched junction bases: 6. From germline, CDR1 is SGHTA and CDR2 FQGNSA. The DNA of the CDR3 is TGTGCCAGCAGCTTAGGGGTTAGCGGGGAACAAGAGACCCAGTACTTC. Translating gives CASSLGVSGEQETQYF.

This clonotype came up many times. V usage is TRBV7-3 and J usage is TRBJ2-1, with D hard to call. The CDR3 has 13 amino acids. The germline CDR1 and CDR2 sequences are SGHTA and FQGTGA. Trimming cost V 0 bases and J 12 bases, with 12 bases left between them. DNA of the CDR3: TGTGCCAGCAGCTTAACACCAACCTTCGGGCAGTTCTTC. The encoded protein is CASSLTPTFGQFF. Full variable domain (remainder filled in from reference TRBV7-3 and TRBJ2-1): GAGVSQTPSNKVTEKGKYVELRCDPISGHTALYWYRQSLGQGPEFLIYFQGTGAADDSGLPNDRFFAVRPEGSVSTLKIQRTERGDSAVYLCASSLTPTFGQFFGPGTRLTVL.

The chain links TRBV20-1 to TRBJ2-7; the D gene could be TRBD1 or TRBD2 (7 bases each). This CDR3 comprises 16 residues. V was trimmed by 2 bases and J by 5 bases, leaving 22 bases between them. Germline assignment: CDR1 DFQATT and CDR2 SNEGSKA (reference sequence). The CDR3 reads CSARRSLQGGSHEQYF. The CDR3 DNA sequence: TGCAGTGCTAGAAGGTCCCTGCAGGGGGGGTCCCACGAGCAGTACTTC.

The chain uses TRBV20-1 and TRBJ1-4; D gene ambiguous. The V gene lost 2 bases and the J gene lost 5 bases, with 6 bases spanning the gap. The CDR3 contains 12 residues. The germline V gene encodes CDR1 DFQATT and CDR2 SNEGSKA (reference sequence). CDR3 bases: TGCAGTGCTAGAACAGCGAATGAAAAACTGTTTTTT. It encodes CSARTANEKLFF.

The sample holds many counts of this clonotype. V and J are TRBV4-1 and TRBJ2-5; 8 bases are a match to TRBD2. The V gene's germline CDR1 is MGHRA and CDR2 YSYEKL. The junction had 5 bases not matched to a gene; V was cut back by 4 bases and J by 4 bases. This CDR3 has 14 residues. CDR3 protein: CASSRLTSGETQYF. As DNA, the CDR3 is TGCGCCAGCAGCCGATTAACTAGCGGAGAGACCCAGTACTTC.

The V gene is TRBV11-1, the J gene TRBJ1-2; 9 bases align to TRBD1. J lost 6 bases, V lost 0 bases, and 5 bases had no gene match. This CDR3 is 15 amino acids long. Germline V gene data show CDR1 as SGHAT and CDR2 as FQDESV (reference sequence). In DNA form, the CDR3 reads TGTGCCAGCAGCTTAGCCGAAACAGGGGGCGATGGCTACACCTTC. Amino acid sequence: CASSLAETGGDGYTF. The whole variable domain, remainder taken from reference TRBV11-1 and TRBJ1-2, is EAEVAQSPRYKITEKSQAVAFWCDPISGHATLYWYRQILGQGPELLVQFQDESVVDDSQLPKDRFSAERLKGVDSTLKIQPAELGDSAMYLCASSLAETGGDGYTFGSGTRLTVV.

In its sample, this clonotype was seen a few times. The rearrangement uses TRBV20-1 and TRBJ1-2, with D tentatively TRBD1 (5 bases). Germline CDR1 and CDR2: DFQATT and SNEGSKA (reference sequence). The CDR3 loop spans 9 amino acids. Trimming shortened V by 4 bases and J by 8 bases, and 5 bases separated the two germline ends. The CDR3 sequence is CSANRGYTF. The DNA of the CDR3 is TGCAGTGCTAACAGGGGCTACACCTTC.

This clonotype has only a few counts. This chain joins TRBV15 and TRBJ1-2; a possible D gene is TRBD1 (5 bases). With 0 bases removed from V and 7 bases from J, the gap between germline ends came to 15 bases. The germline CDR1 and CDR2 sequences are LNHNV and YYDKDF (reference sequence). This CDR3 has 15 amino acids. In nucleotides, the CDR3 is TGTGCCACCAGCAGAGATCCAGACAGCGGGGGTGGCTACACCTTC. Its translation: CATSRDPDSGGGYTF.

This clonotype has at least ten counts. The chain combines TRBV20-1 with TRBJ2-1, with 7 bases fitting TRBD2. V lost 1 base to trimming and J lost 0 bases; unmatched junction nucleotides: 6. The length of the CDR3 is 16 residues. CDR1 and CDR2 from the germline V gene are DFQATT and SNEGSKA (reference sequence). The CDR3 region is CSARVTLAASYNEQFF. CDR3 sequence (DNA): TGCAGTGCTAGAGTCACCCTAGCGGCCTCCTACAATGAGCAGTTCTTC.

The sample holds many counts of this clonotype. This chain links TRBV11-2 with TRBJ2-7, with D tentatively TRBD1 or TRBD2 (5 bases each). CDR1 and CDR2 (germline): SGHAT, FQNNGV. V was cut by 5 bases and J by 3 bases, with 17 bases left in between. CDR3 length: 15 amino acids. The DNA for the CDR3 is TGTGCCAGCAGCCACGGGGCCACCCCGAACTACGAGCAGTACGTC. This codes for CASSHGATPNYEQYV.

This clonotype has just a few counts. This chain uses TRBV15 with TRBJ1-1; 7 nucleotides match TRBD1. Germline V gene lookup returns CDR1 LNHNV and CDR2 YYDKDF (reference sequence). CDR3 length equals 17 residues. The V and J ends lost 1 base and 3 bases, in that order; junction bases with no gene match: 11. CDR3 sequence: CATSRARQGRGDTEAFF. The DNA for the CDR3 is TGTGCCACCAGCAGAGCGCGACAGGGCCGAGGGGACACTGAAGCTTTCTTT.

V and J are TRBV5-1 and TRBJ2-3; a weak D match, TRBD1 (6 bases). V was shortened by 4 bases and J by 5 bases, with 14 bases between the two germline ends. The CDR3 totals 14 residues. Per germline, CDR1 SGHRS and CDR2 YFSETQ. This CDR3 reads CASSVQGRVDTQYF. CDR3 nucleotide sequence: TGCGCCAGCAGCGTACAGGGTCGGGTAGATACGCAGTATTTT.

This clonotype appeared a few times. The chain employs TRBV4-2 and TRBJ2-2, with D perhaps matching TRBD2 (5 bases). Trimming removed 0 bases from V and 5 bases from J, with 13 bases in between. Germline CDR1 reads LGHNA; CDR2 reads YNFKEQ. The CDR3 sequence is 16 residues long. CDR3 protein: CASSQEDAEATGELFF. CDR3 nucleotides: TGTGCCAGCAGCCAAGAGGACGCGGAGGCTACCGGGGAGCTGTTTTTT.

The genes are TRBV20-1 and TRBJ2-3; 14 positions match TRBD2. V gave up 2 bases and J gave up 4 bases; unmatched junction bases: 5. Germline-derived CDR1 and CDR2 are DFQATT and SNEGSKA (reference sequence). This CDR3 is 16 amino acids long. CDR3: CSARPPGLAGADTQYF. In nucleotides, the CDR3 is TGCAGTGCTAGACCTCCGGGACTAGCGGGGGCAGATACGCAGTATTTT.